This is a list of T cell receptor beta chains from one sample in a study of regulatory and conventional T cells in RAG deficiency. TCRdb keeps only in-frame clones here, not all; method: immunoSEQ multiplex PCR. The sample lists 25,000 to 35,000 clones; around 89% were seen once. The same sample was also studied in work on regulatory T cells.

The sequenced sample consisted of CD8+ T cells sorted from blood. These receptors were taken from a human donor in good health. CDR3s include the opening cysteine and the closing phenylalanine or tryptophan. D genes are given only for firm matches. Only part of the rows carry a size: once, few, many, or a class if the clone is expanded.

d_call j_call v_call clone_size cdr3_nt cdr3_aa
. TRBJ2-7 TRBV6-5 . TGTGCCAGCAGTTACTCCGGGATATTGGGGGAGCAGTACTTC CASSYSGILGEQYF
. TRBJ1-5 TRBV2 . TGTGCCAGCAAGCACGGGGGTTTGAGCAATCAGCCCCAGCATTTT CASKHGGLSNQPQHF
. TRBJ2-4 TRBV4-1 once TGCGCCAGCAGCCAAGGCAGGGAAAAAAACATTCAGTACTTC CASSQGREKNIQYF
. TRBJ1-5 TRBV30 . TGTGCCTGGAGTGTATTTACAGGGAAGTCTCAGCCCCAGCATTTT CAWSVFTGKSQPQHF
. TRBJ2-2 TRBV25-1 . TGTGCCAGCAGTGAATACGGGGTAACCGGGGAGCTGTTTTTT CASSEYGVTGELFF
. TRBJ2-3 TRBV5-4 once TGTGCCAGCAGTGGTCTCCCCACAGATACGCAGTATTTT CASSGLPTDTQYF
TRBD2 TRBJ2-3 TRBV5-1 . TGCGCCAGCAGACCACCGGGGGGGACAGATACGCAGTATTTT CASRPPGGTDTQYF
. TRBJ1-1 TRBV7-8 . TGTGCCAGCAGCCCCAAGAGACCTTTCACTGAAGCTTTCTTT CASSPKRPFTEAFF
. TRBJ2-1 TRBV9 . TGTGCCAGCAGCGTAGAAGGATTGTCCCCAACTTACAATGAGCAGTTCTTC CASSVEGLSPTYNEQFF
. TRBJ2-2 TRBV4-1 . TGCGCCAGCAGCCATGCGTACACCGGGGAGCTGTTTTTT CASSHAYTGELFF
. TRBJ2-7 TRBV2 . TGTGCCAGCAGTGAAGCGCTCACGGGGGCCGCGGAGCAGTACTTC CASSEALTGAAEQYF
TRBD1 TRBJ1-4 TRBV6-5 . TGTGCCAGCAGTCCGGGACAGAATGAAAAACTGTTTTTT CASSPGQNEKLFF
. TRBJ1-3 TRBV6-5 . TGTGCCAGCATCAAACGACCCGACTCTGGAAACACCATATATTTT CASIKRPDSGNTIYF
TRBD1 TRBJ1-5 TRBV6-5 . TGTGCCAGCAGGGGAGGACAGGGAAGACAGCCCCAGCATTTT CASRGGQGRQPQHF
. TRBJ1-1 TRBV28 . TGTGCCAGCAGTTTTCTTGGAGGGGTGAACACTGAAGCTTTCTTT CASSFLGGVNTEAFF
TRBD2 TRBJ2-7 TRBV27 . TGTGCCAGCAGGGCGGGAGGGACTGAGCAGTACTTC CASRAGGTEQYF
. TRBJ2-3 TRBV7-8 . TGTGCCAGCAGCGACCCACAGGGTAGCACAGATACGCAGTATTTT CASSDPQGSTDTQYF
TRBD2 TRBJ2-3 TRBV10-1 . TGCGCCAGCAGTGACCTCGGACTAGCGGAGCGCCTTCAGGATACGCAGTATTTT CASSDLGLAERLQDTQYF
TRBD1 TRBJ1-5 TRBV28 . TGTGCCAGCTTAAACAGGGGGTGGAATCAGCCCCAGCATTTT CASLNRGWNQPQHF
. TRBJ2-1 TRBV6-1 . TGTGCCAGCAGGGCAGGGGCTAATGAGCAGTTCTTC CASRAGANEQFF
TRBD1 TRBJ2-5 TRBV5-8 . TGTGCCAGCAAACCGAGGGACAGGGCAGAGACCCAGTACTTC CASKPRDRAETQYF
. TRBJ2-3 TRBV5-1 . TGCGCCAGCAGCTTGGCCGGGGCGAATACGCAGTATTTT CASSLAGANTQYF
. TRBJ2-7 TRBV4-1 . TGCGCCAGCAGCCAAGATCACAGCTCCCCGGGCTACGAGCAGTACTTC CASSQDHSSPGYEQYF
. TRBJ1-2 TRBV20-1 . TGCAGTGCTACAGGGTGGGATGGCTACACCTTC CSATGWDGYTF
TRBD1 TRBJ1-2 TRBV30 . TGTGCCTTTACGGACAGGAATCATTTCGGCTATGGCTACACCTTC CAFTDRNHFGYGYTF
. TRBJ1-2 TRBV30 once TGTGCCTGGAGTGTTGGTTTGTACTATGGCTACACCTTC CAWSVGLYYGYTF
TRBD2 TRBJ2-1 TRBV9 . TGTGCCAGCAGCGTTGGGACTAGCGGGCTGAATGAGCAGTTCTTC CASSVGTSGLNEQFF
TRBD1 TRBJ2-5 TRBV4-1 . TGCGCCAGCAGCCAAGATTTGACAGGGGGGGAAGAGACCCAGTACTTC CASSQDLTGGEETQYF
. TRBJ2-5 TRBV7-6 few TGTGCCAGCAGCTTATATGGTGGGGACAACCAAGAGACCCAGTACTTC CASSLYGGDNQETQYF
. TRBJ1-6 TRBV19 . TGTGCCAGTACCCACGGGGACGGTTCGATTAATTCACCCCTCCACTTT CASTHGDGSINSPLHF
. TRBJ2-1 TRBV2 . TGTGCCAGCAGTGGATCCTCCCAGTCCTACAATGAGCAGTTCTTC CASSGSSQSYNEQFF
. TRBJ1-2 TRBV5-5 . TGTGCCAGCAGCTTGGAGCGGACTCCTAACTATGGCTACACCTTC CASSLERTPNYGYTF
. TRBJ1-1 TRBV5-1 . TGCGCCAGCAGCTGGCAGGGGTTAGGCGGCACTGAAGCTTTCTTT CASSWQGLGGTEAFF
. TRBJ2-1 TRBV7-2 . TGTGCCAGCTCCTGGGGGGATGTCTCCTACAATGAGCAGTTCTTC CASSWGDVSYNEQFF
. TRBJ2-1 TRBV5-1 . TGCGCCAGCAGCCCTGACTACTTGGAGCAGTTCTTC CASSPDYLEQFF
. TRBJ1-6 TRBV10-3 few TGTGCCATCAGTGAGTCCGCGCAGGGACTCCACTTT CAISESAQGLHF
TRBD2 TRBJ2-2 TRBV12-5 . TGTGCTAGTGGTTTGGAGCAAGCGGGAGCCGGGGAGCTGTTTTTT CASGLEQAGAGELFF
. TRBJ2-1 TRBV7-9 . TGTGCCAGCATCTCTGGGGTAGCGGAATACAATGAGCAGTTCTTC CASISGVAEYNEQFF
. TRBJ2-3 TRBV14 . TGTGCCAGCAGCCAACGCCGGGCTAGCACAGATACGCAGTATTTT CASSQRRASTDTQYF
TRBD2 TRBJ2-7 TRBV10-3 . TGTGCCATTTCCCTAGCGGGAGGTCCGCGGGAGCAGTACTTC CAISLAGGPREQYF
. TRBJ1-3 TRBV5-6 . TGTGCCAGCAGCTCTGATCCATACATCTCTGGAAACACCATATATTTT CASSSDPYISGNTIYF
. TRBJ2-7 TRBV19 . TGTGCCGCAGGTCCAGCCTTGCCCTACGAGCAGTACTTC CAAGPALPYEQYF
. TRBJ2-3 TRBV7-2 once TGTGCCAGCAGCTTAGTCAGCGTAGATACGCAGTATTTT CASSLVSVDTQYF
. TRBJ1-3 TRBV5-4 . TGTGCCAGCAGCCTCCTTCATGGAAACACCATATATTTT CASSLLHGNTIYF
. TRBJ2-1 TRBV19 . TGTGCCAGTAGTTCCCCTATCAATGAGCAGTTCTTC CASSSPINEQFF
TRBD1 TRBJ1-2 TRBV27 . TGTGCCAGCAGTTCAGGGACAGGGGGAAATGGCTACACCTTC CASSSGTGGNGYTF
. TRBJ2-7 TRBV5-1 . TGCGCCAGCAGCTTGGTAGGCAGGGGGGCCTACGAGCAGTACTTC CASSLVGRGAYEQYF
TRBD1 TRBJ1-1 TRBV27 . TGTGCCAGCAGCCTGACAGGGGGTCTGGGCACTGAAGCTTTCTTT CASSLTGGLGTEAFF
. TRBJ1-1 TRBV7-8 few TGTGCCAGCAAAGGGCAGTTGGGGGGACGGAACACTGAAGCTTTCTTT CASKGQLGGRNTEAFF
. TRBJ2-5 TRBV5-4 . TGTGCCAGCAGCTCGGGACTTGGGCAGGGGGAGACCCAGTACTTC CASSSGLGQGETQYF
. TRBJ2-1 TRBV9 . TGTGCCAGCAGCGTACCCCAGGGACGGGGGACGTCGCAGTTCTTC CASSVPQGRGTSQFF
. TRBJ2-1 TRBV29-1 . TGCAGCGTTGAAGAGCGCGACAATGAGCAGTTCTTC CSVEERDNEQFF
TRBD1 TRBJ1-5 TRBV19 once TGTGCCAGTAGTACCACGACAGGGCAGCCCCAGCATTTT CASSTTTGQPQHF
TRBD1 TRBJ2-4 TRBV6-5 . TGTGCGACCGGGACAGGGAAAAACATTCAGTACTTC CATGTGKNIQYF